The 6 T cell receptor beta chains in this list originate from one sample, sequenced in a study of blood T cell repertoires in COVID-19. Produced via immunoSEQ multiplex PCR; TCRdb's table is partial and in-frame only. This table has some 200,000 clones, around 84% appearing once. The sample consisted of peripheral blood. These receptors originate from a woman aged 60 to 75 who had recovered from COVID-19.

V is TRBV30 and J is TRBJ2-7; maybe TRBD1 (5 bases). The germline CDR1 and CDR2 sequences are GTSNPN and SVGIG (reference sequence). The CDR3 runs to 13 residues. V shed 5 bases and J shed 2 bases, with 13 bases lying between them. CDR3 loop: CAWAAGAAYEQYF. In DNA, the CDR3 is TGTGCCTGGGCAGCTGGGGCTGCCTACGAGCAGTACTTC.

This clone was detected only a few times. This chain connects TRBV2 to TRBJ1-2; no clear D gene. Germline V gene data show CDR1 as SNHLY and CDR2 as FYNNEI. This CDR3 contains 13 residues. V lost 4 bases, J lost 8 bases, and 14 bases lay in between. DNA for the CDR3: TGTGCCAGCAGTGTTAGACCTCTGGAGGGCTACACCTTC. As protein: CASSVRPLEGYTF.

V and J are TRBV20-1 and TRBJ2-1; 11 bases are a match to TRBD1. Germline values: CDR1 DFQATT, CDR2 SNEGSKA (reference sequence). The CDR3 totals 16 residues. J lost 4 bases, V lost 3 bases, and 8 bases had no gene match. CDR3 nucleotides: TGCAGTGCTAGTGCCGGGACAGGGGGATCATACAATGAGCAGTTCTTC. This codes for CSASAGTGGSYNEQFF.

CDR3 in amino acids: CASSFSRDTEAFF. The CDR3 DNA reads TGTGCCAGCAGCTTCTCCAGGGACACTGAAGCTTTCTTT. The chain has TRBV11-2 and TRBJ1-1; maybe TRBD1 (5 bases). The CDR3 sequence is 13 residues long. V was cut by 3 bases and J by 3 bases, with 8 bases left in between. Germline V gives CDR1 SGHAT, CDR2 FQNNGV.

For this clone: Other DNA sequences of this sample code for an identical CDR3. The genes are TRBV6-1 and TRBJ2-3, with 11 bases that match TRBD2. V gave up 3 bases and J gave up 3 bases; unmatched junction bases: 14. There are 19 residues in the CDR3. Germline V gene data show CDR1 as MNHNS and CDR2 as SASEGT. As DNA, the CDR3 is TGTGCCAGCAGTGAGTTCTATCCGGGACTAGCGGAGAGTACAGATACGCAGTATTTT. It translates to CASSEFYPGLAESTDTQYF.

On this clone: The junction does not match germline at one end; this may be a read error. The chain uses TRBV5-4 and TRBJ2-3; TRBD1 agrees at 7 bases. This CDR3 is 13 amino acids long. The germline V gene has CDR1 SGHNT and CDR2 YYREEE (reference sequence). CDR3 loop: CASSLTQGVLSLF. In DNA, the CDR3 is TGTGCCAGCAGCTTGACGCAGGGGGTTCTTTCGCTTTTT.